These 28 T cell receptor beta chains were all obtained from the same sample, sequenced in a study of blood T cell repertoires in COVID-19. The table came from immunoSEQ multiplex PCR; TCRdb's copy has only in-frame clones and leaves some out. The sample has about 410,000 clones; 80% to 90% are singletons. Source material: peripheral blood. These TCRs come from a woman younger than 45 with active or convalescent COVID-19.

The chain uses TRBV5-1 and TRBJ2-7, with a tentative D call TRBD2 (7 bases). Deletions cut 3 bases from V and 5 bases from J, with 18 bases between. This CDR3 region has 15 residues. From germline, CDR1 is SGHRS and CDR2 YFSETQ. As DNA, the CDR3 is TGCGCCAGCAGCTCCCTGGGGGGGCCTACCCACGAGCAGTACTTC. Translation gives CASSSLGGPTHEQYF.

The gene calls are TRBV28 and TRBJ1-4, with a tentative D call TRBD1 (6 bases). V dropped 6 bases and J dropped 4 bases, with 9 bases sitting between them. Germline CDR1 and CDR2: MDHEN and SYDVKM. The CDR3 loop spans 13 amino acids. DNA for the CDR3: TGTGCCAGCAGGGGACAAAATAATGAAAAACTGTTTTTT. The encoded protein is CASRGQNNEKLFF.

The chain carries TRBV25-1 and TRBJ1-6, with TRBD1 matching over 7 bases. The CDR3 has 14 amino acids. Germline V lookup: CDR1 MGHDK, CDR2 SYGVNS. V lost 3 bases, J lost 14 bases, and 10 bases stayed unmatched. Here the CDR3 reads CASSETGWGMSLHF. As DNA, the CDR3 is TGTGCCAGCAGTGAGACAGGGTGGGGAATGTCCCTCCACTTT.

The chain carries TRBV4-2 and TRBJ1-1; D remains unclear. Deletions cut 1 base from V and 1 base from J, with 16 bases between. CDR3 length: 17 residues. Germline V gene data show CDR1 as LGHNA and CDR2 as YNFKEQ. CDR3 nucleotide sequence: TGTGCCAGCAGCCAAGCTCAAACCCGGGAGCAGAACACTGAAGCTTTCTTT. Translated, it gives CASSQAQTREQNTEAFF.

This chain uses TRBV2 with TRBJ1-5; 8 bases fit TRBD1. The CDR3 sequence is 17 residues long. CDR1 and CDR2 (germline): SNHLY, FYNNEI. Trimming at V came to 8 bases and at J to 9 bases, leaving 21 bases not matched to a gene. CDR3 sequence (DNA): TGTGCCAGCGAGGCCTCGACAGGGGTAAGGGGAAGTGTGCCCCAGCATTTT. Its protein is CASEASTGVRGSVPQHF.

The CDR3 here is CASSPGRGGTSYEQYF. CDR3 nucleotide sequence: TGTGCCAGCAGCCCCGGGCGGGGGGGGACGTCCTACGAGCAGTACTTC. The V call is TRBV7-9, the J call TRBJ2-7; 9 bases agree with TRBD2. V shed 5 bases, J shed 1 base, and the junction held 9 bases outside the gene matches. Germline assignment: CDR1 SEHNR and CDR2 FQNEAQ (reference sequence). The CDR3 length is 16 residues.

The chain is built from TRBV15 and TRBJ2-5; 7 bases align to TRBD2. J lost 1 base, V lost 0 bases, and 11 bases had no gene match. The CDR3 totals 18 residues. CDR1 and CDR2 from the germline V gene are LNHNV and YYDKDF (reference sequence). CDR3 sequence: CATSRDIGLAETQETQYF. For the CDR3, the DNA is TGTGCCACCAGCAGAGATATCGGTCTAGCGGAAACCCAAGAGACCCAGTACTTC.

This chain connects TRBV5-1 to TRBJ2-5; 10 positions match TRBD1. V shed 4 bases and J 2 bases; nucleotides not matched to a gene: 8. The CDR3 totals 16 residues. Looked up from germline, CDR1 is SGHRS and CDR2 is YFSETQ. The CDR3 sequence: CASSLGTGVAQETQYF. The CDR3 DNA follows: TGCGCCAGCAGCCTGGGGACAGGGGTGGCACAAGAGACCCAGTACTTC.

In DNA, the CDR3 is TGTGCCAGCAGGAGCACGGCAGGCCTCCTATTGGGCTACACCTTC. Translation: CASRSTAGLLLGYTF. The chain joins TRBV2 to TRBJ1-2; no firm D call. Per the germline V gene, CDR1 is SNHLY and CDR2 is FYNNEI. The CDR3 has 15 amino acids. V dropped 6 bases and J dropped 8 bases, with 22 bases sitting between them.

The chain carries TRBV9 and TRBJ2-1; TRBD1 is a possible D gene (6 bases). V was shortened by 1 base and J by 8 bases, with 16 bases between the two germline ends. Germline values: CDR1 SGDLS, CDR2 YYNGEE. This CDR3 is built from 15 residues. CDR3 protein: CASSVLVQGPDEQFF. The DNA of the CDR3 is TGTGCCAGCAGCGTACTTGTGCAGGGGCCAGATGAGCAGTTCTTC. The whole variable domain, remainder taken from reference TRBV9 and TRBJ2-1, is DSGVTQTPKHLITATGQRVTLRCSPRSGDLSVYWYQQSLDQGLQFLIQYYNGEERAKGNILERFSAQQFPDLHSELNLSSLELGDSALYFCASSVLVQGPDEQFFGPGTRLTVL.

The chain joins TRBV3-1 (or the pseudogene TRBV3-2) to TRBJ1-1; D is uncertain. Germline CDR1 reads LGHDT; CDR2 reads YNNKEL (reference sequence). The ends were cut back, 0 bases at V and 4 bases at J, with 15 bases in the middle. The CDR3 spans 16 residues. Written as DNA, the CDR3 is TGTGCCAGCAGCCAAGATACTAATAGCGGCCCCACTGAAGCTTTCTTT. This translates into CASSQDTNSGPTEAFF.

The V call is TRBV6-5, the J call TRBJ2-7, with D perhaps TRBD2 (6 bases). The CDR3 consists of 10 residues. V dropped 10 bases and J dropped 6 bases, with 10 bases sitting between them. Germline CDR1 MNHEY, CDR2 SVGAGI. CDR3 in amino acids: CATGGSEQYF. The CDR3 nucleotides read TGTGCCACCGGGGGATCCGAGCAGTACTTC.

The genes are TRBV7-2 and TRBJ1-2; TRBD1 aligns across 8 bases. In germline, CDR1 is SGHTA, CDR2 FQGNSA. Trimming cost V 6 bases and J 4 bases; bases outside gene matches: 4. CDR3 size: 13 residues. CDR3 in DNA: TGTGCCAGCAGGACCGGGACAGGCTATGGCTACACCTTC. This gives the protein CASRTGTGYGYTF. Using reference TRBV7-2 and TRBJ1-2 for the parts outside the CDR3, the full variable domain is GAGVSQSPSNKVTEKGKDVELRCDPISGHTALYWYRQSLGQGLEFLIYFQGNSAPDKSGLPSDRFSAERTGGSVSTLTIQRTQQEDSAVYLCASRTGTGYGYTFGSGTRLTVV.

The sample holds one count of this clone. The genes are TRBV6-5 and TRBJ2-7; 7 positions agree with TRBD2. The V gene end was trimmed by 7 bases and the J gene end by 2 bases; junction bases not matched to a gene: 11. The V gene's germline CDR1 is MNHEY and CDR2 SVGAGI. The CDR3 is 15 residues long. The CDR3 is CASTSLAEGPYEQYF. The CDR3 nucleotides are TGTGCCAGCACCTCCCTAGCGGAGGGTCCCTACGAGCAGTACTTC.

The chain carries TRBV5-1 and TRBJ1-1; 11 bases map to TRBD1. This CDR3 spans 17 amino acids. J lost 1 base, V lost 4 bases, and 9 bases had no gene match. Germline V lookup: CDR1 SGHRS, CDR2 YFSETQ. For the CDR3, the DNA is TGCGCCAGCAGCCTAGGACAGGGGGCGCTCAGGAACACTGAAGCTTTCTTT. It specifies CASSLGQGALRNTEAFF.

The CDR3 sequence: CASSPRTGKNIQYF. DNA of the CDR3: TGTGCCAGCAGCCCCCGGACAGGCAAAAACATTCAGTACTTC. This chain connects TRBV4-2 to TRBJ2-4; TRBD1 matches 7 bases. The CDR3 has 14 amino acids. After removal of 4 bases from V and 3 bases from J, the junction contained 3 bases not matched to a gene. Germline V gene lookup returns CDR1 LGHNA and CDR2 YNFKEQ.

This clone was seen a handful of times. V gene TRBV6-5 combines with J gene TRBJ1-1; TRBD1 aligns across 7 bases. Germline V CDR1 and CDR2: MNHEY, SVGAGI. Unmatched junction bases numbered 5, after V lost 0 bases and J lost 7 bases. The CDR3 has 14 residues. Here the CDR3 DNA reads TGTGCCAGCAGTTACTCCGGACAGGTCCGTGAAGCTTTCTTT. As protein: CASSYSGQVREAFF.

Only one count was recorded for this clone. The chain recombines TRBV2 with TRBJ1-1, with a possible D match to TRBD1 (6 bases). The CDR3 has 15 residues. V was trimmed by 6 bases and J by 6 bases, leaving 20 bases between them. The V gene's germline CDR1 is SNHLY and CDR2 FYNNEI. As DNA, the CDR3 is TGTGCCAGCAGCCCTAAGGGGGATAGATCGGCTGAAGCTTTCTTT. It specifies CASSPKGDRSAEAFF.

As DNA, the CDR3 is TGCAGCGTCGCCGGACAGGCGAATGAAAAACTGTTTTTT. This sequence encodes CSVAGQANEKLFF. J is TRBJ1-4 and V is TRBV29-1; TRBD1 matches 7 bases. CDR1 is SQVTM, CDR2 ANQGSEA, per germline. The CDR3 is 13 amino acids. The junction had 6 bases not matched to a gene; V was cut back by 6 bases and J by 5 bases.

The chain has TRBV15 and TRBJ2-1; a weak D match, TRBD2 (5 bases). The length of the CDR3 is 15 residues. Trimming removed 8 bases from V and 0 bases from J, with 14 bases in between. The germline CDR1 and CDR2 sequences are LNHNV and YYDKDF (reference sequence). The CDR3 nucleotides are TGTGCCACCTCCCATGGGAGAAACTCCTACAATGAGCAGTTCTTC. Translation gives CATSHGRNSYNEQFF.

The V and J genes are TRBV5-4 and TRBJ1-2; 8 bases map to TRBD1. The CDR3 loop spans 14 amino acids. V shed 8 bases, J shed 8 bases, and the junction held 14 bases outside the gene matches. Germline V CDR1 and CDR2: SGHNT, YYREEE (reference sequence). CDR3 sequence: CARGNHLTGDGYTF. In DNA form, the CDR3 reads TGTGCCAGGGGAAATCACCTGACAGGGGACGGCTACACCTTC.

The DNA of the CDR3 is TGTGCCAGTAGTATTACGCTCTGGACGGAGGACACTGAAGCTTTCTTT. This sequence encodes CASSITLWTEDTEAFF. The rearrangement uses TRBV19 and TRBJ1-1; D remains unclear. The CDR3 totals 16 residues. Trimming took 3 bases from V and 3 from J, leaving 17 bases between them. The germline CDR1 and CDR2 sequences are LNHDA and SQIVND (reference sequence).

The V and J genes are TRBV18 and TRBJ2-7, with D perhaps TRBD2 (5 bases). Germline CDR1 KGHSH, CDR2 LQKENI. The CDR3 is 13 amino acids. The V end was cut by 2 bases, the J end by 4 bases, with 9 bases between. DNA for the CDR3: TGTGCCAGCTCACCATTTGAGGGATACGAGCAGTACTTC. Translating gives CASSPFEGYEQYF.

The chain employs TRBV6-5 and TRBJ1-6; 9 bases agree with TRBD1. CDR1 is MNHEY and CDR2 is SVGAGI in the germline V gene. Trimming removed 6 bases from V and 7 bases from J; junction bases left unmatched: 7. The CDR3 covers 15 residues. The CDR3 nucleotides read TGTGCCAGCAGCGGGAACAGGGGGCTAAATTCACCCCTCCACTTT. Amino acid sequence: CASSGNRGLNSPLHF.

The chain joins TRBV24-1 to TRBJ2-3; TRBD2 matches at 7 bases. This CDR3 spans 13 amino acids. Germline-derived CDR1 and CDR2 are KGHDR and SFDVKD. Trimming took 10 bases from V and 3 from J; bases not matched to a gene: 6. CDR3 coding DNA: TGTGCCACGAGAGGACTAGGAACAGATACGCAGTATTTT. It codes for CATRGLGTDTQYF.

This chain links TRBV4-1 with TRBJ1-6; D gene unclear. V lost 3 bases to trimming and J lost 4 bases, with 10 bases between them. The length of the CDR3 is 15 residues. Germline CDR1 MGHRA, CDR2 YSYEKL. DNA of the CDR3: TGCGCCAGCAGCCAGGACGGACTGTATAATTCACCCCTCCACTTT. It codes for CASSQDGLYNSPLHF.

The V gene is TRBV3-1 (or the pseudogene TRBV3-2), the J gene TRBJ2-2, with a possible D match to TRBD2 (5 bases). V lost 1 base and J lost 8, with 14 bases in between. This CDR3 spans 15 amino acids. Germline values: CDR1 LGHDT, CDR2 YNNKEL (reference sequence). Here the CDR3 DNA reads TGTGCCAGCAGCCAAGGGGTTGTCCGGGGTGGGGAGCTGTTTTTT. Amino acids: CASSQGVVRGGELFF.

This clone was seen just once. V gene TRBV9 combines with J gene TRBJ1-1; D may be TRBD1 (6 bases). V was cut by 2 bases and J by 0 bases, with 14 bases left in between. The CDR3 sequence is 16 residues long. Germline V gene lookup returns CDR1 SGDLS and CDR2 YYNGEE. The CDR3 nucleotides are TGTGCCAGCAGCGTTAACCCGGACAGCTTGAACACTGAAGCTTTCTTT. Its protein product is CASSVNPDSLNTEAFF.